These T cell receptor beta chains were read from a single sample in a study of shared clonotypes between healthy human individuals. TCRdb's table, derived via immunoSEQ multiplex PCR, lists solely in-frame clones and lacks some. The data contain roughly 1 million clones, 70% to 80% of them singletons. The sample taken for sequencing was memory CD4+ T cells sorted from blood. These receptors were taken from a man aged 18 to 29 in good health. The CDR3 runs from the conserved cysteine through the conserved F or W. A D gene is named only where the DNA matches it firmly. Clone size, where shown, is once, few, many, or a class for clones that have expanded.

v_gene	j_gene	d_gene	abundance	CDR3aa	CDR3nt
TRBV5-1	TRBJ2-7	TRBD2	few	CASSLAASGPYEQYF	TGCGCCAGCAGCTTGGCCGCTAGCGGACCCTACGAGCAGTACTTC
TRBV7-7	TRBJ1-2	-	once	CAGLNTAMIGNLNGYTF	TGTGCTGGCCTCAATACAGCGATGATTGGCAACTTGAATGGCTACACCTTC
TRBV10-1	TRBJ2-2	TRBD1	-	CASSLQGVDTGELFF	TGCGCCAGCAGTCTTCAGGGGGTGGACACCGGGGAGCTGTTTTTT
TRBV10-3	TRBJ2-7	-	-	CAIRRDGAYEQYF	TGTGCCATCAGGCGGGACGGCGCCTACGAGCAGTACTTC
TRBV28	TRBJ2-7	-	few	CASSFEPLRAEQYF	TGTGCCAGCAGTTTCGAGCCCCTACGGGCCGAGCAGTACTTC
TRBV10-3	TRBJ1-1	TRBD1	-	CAISDDRTGGNTEAFF	TGTGCCATCAGTGATGACCGGACAGGGGGGAACACTGAAGCTTTCTTT
TRBV29-1	TRBJ2-3	-	-	CSVSHGDTQYF	TGCAGCGTCTCACATGGGGATACGCAGTATTTT
TRBV6-1	TRBJ2-1	TRBD2	-	CASSEWKRGENEQFF	TGTGCCAGCAGTGAATGGAAGCGGGGGGAAAATGAGCAGTTCTTC
TRBV19	TRBJ1-4	-	-	CASSIALQFATNEKLFF	TGTGCCAGTAGTATAGCCCTCCAGTTCGCAACTAATGAAAAACTGTTTTTT
TRBV4-1	TRBJ2-7	TRBD1	once	CASSGSERGREQYF	TGCGCCAGCAGCGGGTCCGAAAGGGGGCGCGAGCAGTACTTC
TRBV10-2	TRBJ1-1	-	-	CASSEWTENTEAFF	TGCGCCAGCAGTGAGTGGACAGAGAACACTGAAGCTTTCTTT
TRBV6-1	TRBJ2-3	-	-	CASSLQQTRTDTQYF	TGTGCCAGCAGTCTACAGCAGACTCGGACAGATACGCAGTATTTT
TRBV19	TRBJ1-2	-	-	CASRRPGQSYGYTF	TGTGCCAGCCGAAGGCCAGGACAGAGCTATGGCTACACCTTC
TRBV18	TRBJ1-5	-	-	CASSLTGGEPQHF	TGTGCCAGCTCACTGACCGGCGGAGAACCCCAGCATTTT
TRBV2	TRBJ2-2	TRBD1	many	CASTETGGPTGELFF	TGTGCCAGCACTGAGACAGGGGGACCCACCGGGGAGCTGTTTTTT
TRBV6-5	TRBJ2-1	TRBD2	-	CASSALAGGHEQFF	TGTGCCAGCAGTGCCTTGGCGGGGGGCCATGAGCAGTTCTTC
TRBV11-2	TRBJ1-2	-	-	CASSPAANYGYTF	TGTGCCAGCAGCCCGGCAGCCAACTATGGCTACACCTTC
TRBV6-5	TRBJ2-7	TRBD1	-	CASSPTGGPYEQYF	TGTGCCAGCAGCCCGACAGGGGGCCCCTACGAGCAGTACTTC
TRBV5-1	TRBJ2-7	TRBD1	-	CASSFSTRDREYEQYF	TGCGCCAGCAGCTTTAGCACCCGGGACAGGGAGTACGAGCAGTACTTC
TRBV20-1	TRBJ2-5	-	-	CSARARAAQYF	TGCAGTGCTAGGGCCCGAGCGGCCCAGTACTTC
TRBV5-4	TRBJ1-2	-	-	CASSLRGSFYGYTF	TGTGCCAGCAGCTTGAGGGGGAGTTTCTATGGCTACACCTTC
TRBV30	TRBJ1-5	-	once	CAWSAGTGRPQHF	TGTGCCTGGAGCGCCGGGACCGGACGGCCCCAGCATTTT
TRBV4-2	TRBJ1-2	-	-	CASSQAGYQPTNYGYTF	TGTGCCAGCAGCCAAGCAGGGTACCAGCCGACCAACTATGGCTACACCTTC
TRBV7-9	TRBJ2-6	TRBD1	-	CASSLGPDRGSGANVLTF	TGTGCCAGCAGCTTAGGCCCCGACAGGGGGTCTGGGGCCAACGTCCTGACTTTC
TRBV27	TRBJ1-2	-	-	CASSFRVNYGYTF	TGTGCCAGCAGTTTCAGGGTTAACTATGGCTACACCTTC
TRBV7-9	TRBJ1-4	-	-	CASSRSESPGEKLFF	TGTGCCAGCAGCCGATCCGAGAGTCCAGGGGAAAAACTGTTTTTT
TRBV6-1	TRBJ1-1	-	few	CASSGTENTEAFF	TGTGCCAGCAGTGGGACGGAGAACACTGAAGCTTTCTTT
TRBV7-6	TRBJ1-2	-	-	CASSPGQEANYGYTF	TGTGCCAGCAGCCCCGGACAAGAAGCTAACTATGGCTACACCTTC
TRBV5-1	TRBJ1-1	-	few	CASAQDPGARNTEAFF	TGCGCCAGCGCACAAGACCCGGGGGCTCGGAACACTGAAGCTTTCTTT
TRBV5-1	TRBJ2-4	-	-	CASSPTGEIQYF	TGCGCCAGCAGCCCGACGGGGGAAATTCAGTACTTC
TRBV12-1	TRBJ1-6	-	-	CASSPLTTGRGDNSPLHF	TGTGCCAGCAGCCCTCTCACCACAGGGAGAGGGGATAATTCACCCCTCCACTTT
TRBV29-1	TRBJ2-4	TRBD1	-	CSVALEWGQNIQYF	TGCAGCGTTGCACTTGAATGGGGACAGAACATTCAGTACTTC
TRBV25-1	TRBJ2-3	TRBD2	-	CASSGSLSGRGDTQYF	TGTGCCAGCAGTGGTTCATTGAGCGGGAGGGGCGATACGCAGTATTTT
TRBV30	TRBJ2-3	-	-	CAWSLGADTQYF	TGTGCCTGGAGTCTAGGCGCAGATACGCAGTATTTT
TRBV5-1	TRBJ1-1	TRBD1	-	CASRRSGGDTEAFF	TGCGCCAGCAGAAGGTCAGGGGGCGACACTGAAGCTTTCTTT
TRBV28	TRBJ1-6	TRBD1	-	CASGIQGDGSPLHF	TGTGCCAGCGGAATACAGGGGGATGGATCACCCCTCCACTTT
TRBV5-1	TRBJ2-3	-	-	CASKGGLSTDTQYF	TGCGCCAGCAAAGGGGGTCTTAGCACAGATACGCAGTATTTT
TRBV7-2	TRBJ2-2	TRBD1	once	CASSLIGTGVTGELFF	TGTGCCAGCAGCTTAATCGGGACAGGGGTCACCGGGGAGCTGTTTTTT
TRBV27	TRBJ1-3	TRBD1	-	CASSLPTGHPLHSGNTIYF	TGTGCCAGCAGTTTACCGACAGGGCATCCACTACACTCTGGAAACACCATATATTTT
TRBV5-1	TRBJ2-5	-	-	CASSLGGVQETQYF	TGCGCCAGCAGCTTGGGCGGTGTACAAGAGACCCAGTACTTC
TRBV28	TRBJ2-7	TRBD1	-	CASRSGTGGRHEQYF	TGTGCCAGCAGGTCCGGGACAGGGGGCCGCCACGAGCAGTACTTC
TRBV4-3	TRBJ1-5	-	-	CASSQEPVSRQPQHF	TGCGCCAGCAGCCAAGAACCGGTGTCGAGGCAGCCCCAGCATTTT
TRBV5-3	TRBJ1-6	TRBD1	few	CARSLVAGGSSPLHF	TGTGCCAGAAGCTTGGTAGCAGGGGGCTCTTCACCCCTCCACTTT
TRBV11-2	TRBJ2-7	-	-	CASSLDGVELDEQYF	TGTGCCAGCAGCTTAGACGGGGTAGAATTGGACGAGCAGTACTTC
TRBV5-1	TRBJ2-1	-	-	CASSLEGTAFGEQFF	TGCGCCAGCAGCTTGGAAGGGACCGCCTTCGGTGAGCAGTTCTTC
TRBV7-2	TRBJ1-2	-	-	CASGTGAAYGYTF	TGTGCCAGCGGCACCGGGGCCGCCTATGGCTACACCTTC
TRBV19	TRBJ2-7	-	-	CASSMRDVSTYEQYF	TGTGCCAGTAGTATGAGGGACGTATCCACCTACGAGCAGTACTTC
TRBV2	TRBJ2-5	-	-	CASSHDSQETQYF	TGTGCCAGCAGTCATGACTCCCAAGAGACCCAGTACTTC
TRBV6-1	TRBJ2-3	-	once	CASSPVSADTQYF	TGTGCCAGCAGTCCGGTTTCAGCAGATACGCAGTATTTT
TRBV6-1	TRBJ1-2	-	many	CATRIRDYGYTF	TGTGCCACCAGGATTCGGGACTATGGCTACACCTTC
TRBV20-1	TRBJ1-1	-	few	CSYLQPSKAFF	TGCAGTTACTTACAGCCGTCGAAAGCTTTCTTT
TRBV27	TRBJ1-5	-	-	CASRSYSNQPQHF	TGTGCCAGTCGAAGTTATAGCAATCAGCCCCAGCATTTT
TRBV2	TRBJ1-6	-	-	CASSEAPNSPLHF	TGTGCCAGCAGTGAAGCGCCTAACTCACCCCTCCACTTT
TRBV5-1	TRBJ2-3	-	few	CASSLGDREGADTQYF	TGCGCCAGCAGCTTGGGTGACAGGGAGGGGGCAGATACGCAGTATTTT
TRBV5-1	TRBJ2-7	-	-	CASSLTVSYEQYF	TGCGCCAGCAGCTTAACAGTCTCCTACGAGCAGTACTTC
TRBV11-2	TRBJ2-7	TRBD2	once	CASSLSRAGGGSYEQYF	TGTGCCAGCAGCTTATCGCGGGCGGGAGGGGGGTCCTACGAGCAGTACTTC
TRBV5-6	TRBJ1-6	-	-	CASSGTALNSPLHF	TGTGCCAGCAGCGGAACAGCGCTAAATTCACCCCTCCACTTT
TRBV29-1	TRBJ2-5	TRBD1	-	CSAGTGTGAKETQYF	TGCAGCGCCGGTACCGGGACAGGGGCGAAGGAGACCCAGTACTTC